The clone carrying this T cell receptor beta chain was seen only a few times. The target antigen is unknown. Each sample gave at least 6.5 million isolated PBMCs. Primers used in a second PCR of roughly 6 to 11 cycles were a sample-barcoded 5' primer and a J-beta primer mix. TCRdb redid the calling of the 5' RACE reads with MiXCR, one entry per CDR3 protein. The repertoire includes about 2 million distinct CDR3 sequences, around 48% of them detected once, and over 2% sits in the top ten. The data were taken from a study of blood T cells in healthy people across ages. Study-wide results and caveats: Fewer expanded clones and more diversity marked long-lived versus aged donors.

Germline CDR1 is DFQATT and CDR2 is SNEGSKA (reference sequence). V was cut by 4 bases and J by 3 bases, with 15 bases left in between. There are 14 residues in the CDR3. This TCR derives from a woman in her 40s in good health. This chain uses TRBV20-1 with TRBJ1-2; D ambiguous. Material: blood. The CDR3 loop is CSAKIRVRDYGYTF. Written as DNA, the CDR3 is TGCAGTGCTAAGATAAGGGTGCGGGACTATGGCTACACCTTC.